A selection of T cell receptor beta chains follows, all from one sample in a study of blood T cell repertoires in COVID-19. The protocol was immunoSEQ multiplex PCR, while the TCRdb copy is restricted to in-frame clones and leaves out a portion. Of roughly 220,000 clones in the sample, 80% to 85% were seen once. Sequences were obtained from peripheral blood. All receptors derive from a woman in her twenties or thirties who had recovered from COVID-19. The CDR3 runs from the conserved cysteine through the conserved F or W. Only part of the rows carry a size: once, few, many, or a class if the clone is expanded.

14	TRBJ1-4	few	TRBV27	CASRGQGANEKLFF
17	TRBJ2-3	NA	TRBV3-1/TRBV3-2	CASSRVGLAGITDTQYF
13	TRBJ2-7	NA	TRBV30	CAWRWGGGYEQYF
16	TRBJ2-7	NA	TRBV6-5	CASSYSTSGGSNEQYF
18	TRBJ2-1	NA	TRBV30	CAWSVRKALASTYNEQFF
17	TRBJ1-5	NA	TRBV4-1	CASSQGRARGHGQPQHF
13	TRBJ1-2	few	TRBV7-9	CASSLSSPGGYTF
16	TRBJ2-3	NA	TRBV28	CASSAIAGGPGDTQYF
14	TRBJ1-4	once	TRBV11-2	CASSFSRANEKLFF
16	TRBJ2-3	NA	TRBV13	CASSFPTSGLTDTQYF
17	TRBJ2-2	NA	TRBV21-1	CASRIDFGLASTGELFF
17	TRBJ1-6	NA	TRBV7-2	CASSLVRGSSYNSPLHF
16	TRBJ2-7	NA	TRBV3-1/TRBV3-2	CASSQDPRVGTYEQYF
13	TRBJ2-1	NA	TRBV30	CAWSVRLAKEQFF
14	TRBJ1-3	once	TRBV29-1	CSVTNRGSGNTIYF
19	TRBJ1-2	NA	TRBV28	CASSSTFANPPPLNYGYTF
14	TRBJ1-1	NA	TRBV2	CASRTGFAYTEAFF